The source of this T cell receptor (beta chain) is a study of OX40 agonist ivuxolimab in advanced cancers. Study summary: Checkpoint inhibitors had been given previously to about 40% of patients.

The V end was cut by 7 bases, the J end by 8 bases, with 15 bases between. Germline V CDR1 and CDR2: SGHNT, YYREEE (reference sequence). The CDR3 runs to 12 residues. Note on this clone: Its antigen is not identified.

Findings and caveats of the study: There was clonal expansion of CD4+ and CD8+ blood T cells by week 6 at 0.1 to 3.0 mg/kg.

Clones were read by immunoSEQ multiplex PCR, and TCRdb kept only the in-frame ones, dropping some. The sample carries tens of thousands of clones, 80% to 85% recorded once. The sequence was obtained from an adult with an advanced solid tumor such as melanoma, head and neck, liver or kidney cancer. The genes are TRBV5-4 and TRBJ1-1, with D maybe TRBD1 (5 bases). Here the sequenced sample was CD4+ or CD8+ T cells sorted from blood, taken in a trial of the OX40 agonist ivuxolimab. The CDR3 DNA reads as TGTGCCAGCCATCCCCAGGGACTCGAAGCTTTCTTT. This translates into CASHPQGLEAFF.